The next 24 T cell receptor beta chains were all read from a single sample in a study of OX40 agonist ivuxolimab in advanced cancers. The method was immunoSEQ multiplex PCR; TCRdb's version includes in-frame clones alone and lacks a portion of them. The sample consists of 43,000 or so clones, around nine tenths of them appearing once. The source was CD4+ or CD8+ T cells sorted from blood, collected in a trial of the OX40 agonist ivuxolimab. The origin of the receptors is an adult with an advanced solid tumor such as melanoma, head and neck, liver or kidney cancer.

This clone occurred once. The rearrangement uses TRBV28 and TRBJ1-4, with 11 bases aligning to TRBD1. The V gene's germline CDR1 is MDHEN and CDR2 SYDVKM. The CDR3 is made up of 15 amino acids. V dropped 4 bases and J dropped 10; count of bases not matched to a gene: 8. This CDR3 is CASSSPGQGVGKLFF. CDR3 coding DNA: TGTGCCAGCAGTTCCCCGGGACAGGGGGTAGGAAAACTGTTTTTT.

In this sample, this clone turned up a few times. The chain joins TRBV7-2 to TRBJ1-5; unclear D gene. CDR1 is SGHTA, CDR2 FQGNSA, per germline. The CDR3 has 12 amino acids. V was pared by 3 bases and J by 3 bases, with 3 bases between. As DNA, the CDR3 is TGTGCCAGCAGCTTTTCCAATCAGCCCCAGCATTTT. Translation gives CASSFSNQPQHF.

V usage is TRBV30 and J usage is TRBJ2-1, with TRBD1 matching over 7 bases. This CDR3 region has 17 residues. The V gene's germline CDR1 is GTSNPN and CDR2 SVGIG (reference sequence). The V and J ends lost 0 bases and 4 bases, in that order; junction bases with no gene match: 12. DNA for the CDR3: TGTGCCTGGAGTGTAGGGGGCTTGGGGGCGGTTTACAATGAGCAGTTCTTC. Amino acids: CAWSVGGLGAVYNEQFF.

This clone was observed once. This chain uses TRBV7-2 with TRBJ1-1, with D maybe TRBD1 (5 bases). This CDR3 is 14 amino acids long. In germline, CDR1 is SGHTA, CDR2 FQGNSA. V lost 2 bases, J lost 2 bases, and 9 bases lay in between. The CDR3 here is CASSLQGANTEAFF. The DNA of the CDR3 is TGTGCCAGCAGCTTACAGGGAGCTAACACTGAAGCTTTCTTT.

The chain is built from TRBV7-9 and TRBJ1-5; D ambiguous. Germline loops: CDR1 SEHNR, CDR2 FQNEAQ (reference sequence). The V gene lost 1 base and the J gene lost 1 base, with 5 bases spanning the gap. CDR3 length: 14 residues. The CDR3 loop is CASSLGHSNQPQHF. Here the CDR3 DNA reads TGTGCCAGCAGCTTAGGACACAGCAATCAGCCCCAGCATTTT.

This clone was recorded only once. The genes are TRBV7-9 and TRBJ1-1; TRBD1 matches at 7 bases. The CDR3 extends over 15 amino acids. Germline V CDR1 and CDR2: SEHNR, FQNEAQ (reference sequence). V lost 0 bases and J lost 0; bases outside the gene matches: 1. The CDR3 DNA reads as TGTGCCAGCAGCTTAGCCCAGGGGGTGAACACTGAAGCTTTCTTT. Translating gives CASSLAQGVNTEAFF. The full variable domain, its missing parts supplied by reference TRBV7-9 and TRBJ1-1, is DTGVSQNPRHKITKRGQNVTFRCDPISEHNRLYWYRQTLGQGPEFLTYFQNEAQLEKSRLLSDRFSAERPKGSFSTLEIQRTEQGDSAMYLCASSLAQGVNTEAFFGQGTRLTVV.

The chain carries TRBV15 and TRBJ1-1, with D hard to call. V lost 0 bases and J lost 3, with 8 bases in between. Germline V CDR1 and CDR2: LNHNV, YYDKDF (reference sequence). The CDR3 has 14 residues. The CDR3: CATSREAGHTEAFF. In DNA, the CDR3 is TGTGCCACCAGCAGAGAGGCAGGACACACTGAAGCTTTCTTT.

Comment on this clone: Other DNA sequences in the sample encode the same CDR3. J is TRBJ1-1 and V is TRBV6-5, with no clear D. The germline V gene encodes CDR1 MNHEY and CDR2 SVGAGI. The CDR3 runs 14 residues. V lost 6 bases to trimming and J lost 4 bases, with 15 bases between them. DNA of the CDR3: TGTGCCAGCAGCACCTCCCGTACGAGCACTGAAGCTTTCTTT. Protein: CASSTSRTSTEAFF.

V gene TRBV5-5 combines with J gene TRBJ1-1; D gene ambiguous. The CDR3 covers 13 residues. CDR1 is SGHKS, CDR2 YYEKEE, per germline (reference sequence). Trimming removed 0 bases from V and 2 bases from J, with 5 bases in between. CDR3 protein: CASSLGDNTEAFF. The CDR3 nucleotides read TGTGCCAGCAGCTTGGGGGATAACACTGAAGCTTTCTTT.

This sequence joins TRBV11-2 and TRBJ2-1; D possibly corresponds to TRBD2 (6 bases). CDR3 length: 15 residues. Trimming took off 0 bases at V and 2 bases at J, with 8 bases between the two ends. The germline gives CDR1 SGHAT, CDR2 FQNNGV. As DNA, the CDR3 is TGTGCCAGCAGCTTAGATCGCGGGACCTACAATGAGCAGTTCTTC. This translates into CASSLDRGTYNEQFF.

The rearrangement joins TRBV28 to TRBJ1-1, with D uncertain. The CDR3 length is 11 residues. V was cut by 8 bases and J by 10 bases, with 14 bases left in between. The germline CDR1 and CDR2 sequences are MDHEN and SYDVKM. CDR3 region: CASVGMAGAFF. The CDR3 DNA reads as TGTGCCAGCGTGGGCATGGCCGGAGCTTTCTTT.

This chain connects TRBV6-1 to TRBJ2-1; the match to TRBD2 covers 7 bases. Germline values: CDR1 MNHNS, CDR2 SASEGT. Trimming at V came to 10 bases and at J to 4 bases, leaving 10 bases not matched to a gene. The CDR3 is 14 residues long. CDR3 nucleotides: TGTGCCACAGAGCGGGACCGATCGTACAATGAGCAGTTCTTC. Its protein is CATERDRSYNEQFF.

The chain links TRBV28 to TRBJ2-5; 9 bases fit TRBD2. Per the germline V gene, CDR1 is MDHEN and CDR2 is SYDVKM. Trimming took 2 bases from V and 1 from J; bases not matched to a gene: 2. The length of the CDR3 is 15 residues. CDR3 sequence reads: CASSLLAGSQETQYF. Written as DNA, the CDR3 is TGTGCCAGCAGTTTACTAGCGGGATCCCAAGAGACCCAGTACTTC.

This clone came up once. The chain combines TRBV28 with TRBJ1-4, with D maybe TRBD1 (5 bases). Germline V gives CDR1 MDHEN, CDR2 SYDVKM. The CDR3 sequence is 12 residues long. Trimming stripped 6 bases from V and 8 bases from J, with 10 bases between. CDR3 sequence (DNA): TGTGCCAGCAGAGGGACGAAAGAAAAACTGTTTTTT. It is translated as CASRGTKEKLFF.

The V call is TRBV18, the J call TRBJ2-3; 8 nucleotides align to TRBD1. CDR3 length: 15 amino acids. CDR1 KGHSH and CDR2 LQKENI come from the germline V gene. After removal of 3 bases from V and 1 base from J, the junction contained 3 bases not matched to a gene. CDR3 protein: CASSPGQVGTDTQYF. In DNA form, the CDR3 reads TGTGCCAGCTCACCGGGACAGGTGGGCACAGATACGCAGTATTTT.

The rearrangement uses TRBV28 and TRBJ2-3, with unresolved D. Trimming took off 5 bases at V and 2 bases at J, with 11 bases between the two ends. The CDR3 spans 14 residues. Germline V gives CDR1 MDHEN, CDR2 SYDVKM. The DNA of the CDR3 is TGTGCCAGCAGTATGGGCGGACCCACAGATACGCAGTATTTT. This gives the protein CASSMGGPTDTQYF.

This clone was found a few times. The V and J genes are TRBV14 and TRBJ1-1, with D unresolved. Deletions cut 2 bases from V and 1 base from J, with 11 bases between. The CDR3 runs 15 residues. Germline assignment: CDR1 SGHDN and CDR2 FVKESK. DNA for the CDR3: TGTGCCAGCAGCCAAATTTCGAGTTCGAACACTGAAGCTTTCTTT. This codes for CASSQISSSNTEAFF.

This chain's CDR3 is CASSQITSGRVTGELFF. CDR3 nucleotide sequence: TGTGCCAGCAGCCAAATAACTAGCGGGAGGGTTACCGGGGAGCTGTTTTTT. This chain links TRBV4-2 with TRBJ2-2; 13 bases are a match to TRBD2. CDR1 is LGHNA, CDR2 YNFKEQ, per germline. V dropped 2 bases and J dropped 5; count of bases not matched to a gene: 5. The CDR3 is made up of 17 amino acids.

The rearrangement joins TRBV11-3 to TRBJ1-1; unclear D gene. V gave up 4 bases and J gave up 1 base, with 7 bases separating them. Germline values: CDR1 SGHNT, CDR2 YENEEA. This CDR3 comprises 13 residues. CDR3 amino acids: CASSSYSNTEAFF. The DNA of the CDR3 is TGTGCCAGCAGCTCCTATTCGAACACTGAAGCTTTCTTT.

The chain joins TRBV2 to TRBJ2-7; the D is unclear. The germline CDR1 and CDR2 sequences are SNHLY and FYNNEI. Trimming removed 2 bases from V and 1 base from J, with 9 bases in between. The CDR3 loop spans 14 amino acids. For the CDR3, the DNA is TGTGCCAGCAGTGAACATGTTATGTCCTACGAGCAGTACTTC. Amino acid sequence: CASSEHVMSYEQYF.

The chain links TRBV6-6 to TRBJ2-3; D may correspond to TRBD1 or TRBD2 (5 bases each). CDR1 is MNHNY, CDR2 SVGAGI, per germline (reference sequence). Deletions cut 10 bases from V and 4 bases from J, with 12 bases between. The CDR3 extends over 12 amino acids. CDR3 in amino acids: CATRGSSDTQYF. In DNA, the CDR3 is TGTGCCACTCGGGGCAGTTCAGATACGCAGTATTTT.

The chain links TRBV18 to TRBJ2-7; perhaps TRBD2 as D (5 bases). Between the trimmed V and J ends, which lost 3 bases and 2 bases, there was a span of 14 bases. Germline CDR1 is KGHSH and CDR2 is LQKENI. The CDR3 is 15 amino acids. CDR3 residues: CASSPTAEITYEQYF. In nucleotides, the CDR3 is TGTGCCAGCTCACCCACAGCGGAAATAACCTACGAGCAGTACTTC. The variable domain in full, with the rest retrieved from reference TRBV18 and TRBJ2-7, is NAGVMQNPRHLVRRRGQEARLRCSPMKGHSHVYWYRQLPEEGLKFMVYLQKENIIDESGMPKERFSAEFPKEGPSILRIQQVVRGDSAAYFCASSPTAEITYEQYFGPGTRLTVT.

The rearrangement uses TRBV29-1 and TRBJ2-7; a possible D gene is TRBD2 (6 bases). V was shortened by 0 bases and J by 1 base, with 10 bases between the two germline ends. Germline V gives CDR1 SQVTM, CDR2 ANQGSEA. The CDR3 runs to 14 residues. This CDR3 is CSVEDRGLSYEQYF. The DNA for the CDR3 is TGCAGCGTTGAAGATCGAGGACTATCCTACGAGCAGTACTTC.

The chain recombines TRBV7-2 with TRBJ1-5, with D unresolved. CDR1 SGHTA and CDR2 FQGNSA come from the germline V gene. This CDR3 has 13 amino acids. V was shortened by 1 base and J by 5 bases, with 6 bases between the two germline ends. In DNA, the CDR3 is TGTGCCAGCAGCTTAGTGGTGGATCAGCCCCAGCATTTT. This gives the protein CASSLVVDQPQHF.